These 10 T cell receptor beta chains came from one sample sequenced in a study of cytomegalovirus exposure and HLA in healthy donors. PCR was performed using 60 Vbeta and 13 Jbeta primers. This table comes from immunoSEQ multiplex PCR, and its TCRdb copy is limited to in-frame clones, with some not included. The sample data list approximately 100,000 clones. Sequencing was performed on PBMCs. The receptors derive from a man aged 50 to 59 in good health and CMV-seronegative.

This chain connects TRBV7-2 to TRBJ2-7; D is perhaps TRBD1 (6 bases). The CDR3 consists of 12 residues. Deletions cut 5 bases from V and 8 bases from J, with 13 bases between. The V gene's germline CDR1 is SGHTA and CDR2 FQGNSA. The CDR3 protein is CASSIDRTKQYF. The CDR3 DNA is TGTGCCAGCAGCATAGACAGGACCAAGCAGTACTTC.

The chain carries TRBV7-2 and TRBJ2-7; no definite D call. Per germline, CDR1 SGHTA and CDR2 FQGNSA. CDR3 length: 15 amino acids. V lost 2 bases to trimming and J lost 2 bases, with 13 bases between them. CDR3 in amino acids: CASSLNWALAYEQYF. The CDR3 region has the DNA TGTGCCAGCAGCTTAAATTGGGCGCTCGCCTACGAGCAGTACTTC.

This chain uses TRBV7-2 with TRBJ1-5; maybe TRBD1 (6 bases). Trimming removed 6 bases at V and 2 bases at J, with 20 bases between. Germline CDR1 and CDR2: SGHTA and FQGNSA. This CDR3 comprises 17 residues. Written as DNA, the CDR3 is TGTGCCAGCAGTCCAGGGGCGGGGGCCTTTGGCAATCAGCCCCAGCATTTT. Its protein is CASSPGAGAFGNQPQHF. Drawing the rest from reference TRBV7-2 and TRBJ1-5, the complete variable domain is GAGVSQSPSNKVTEKGKDVELRCDPISGHTALYWYRQSLGQGLEFLIYFQGNSAPDKSGLPSDRFSAERTGGSVSTLTIQRTQQEDSAVYLCASSPGAGAFGNQPQHFGDGTRLSIL.

This chain joins TRBV19 and TRBJ2-6; D perhaps matches TRBD1 (5 bases). There are 14 residues in the CDR3. From germline, CDR1 is LNHDA and CDR2 SQIVND (reference sequence). The ends were cut back, 3 bases at V and 2 bases at J, with 5 bases in the middle. This CDR3 is CASSMTAGANVLTF. DNA for the CDR3: TGTGCCAGTAGTATGACAGCTGGGGCCAACGTCCTGACTTTC. Filled out from reference TRBV19 and TRBJ2-6, the complete variable domain reads DGGITQSPKYLFRKEGQNVTLSCEQNLNHDAMYWYRQDPGQGLRLIYYSQIVNDFQKGDIAEGYSVSREKKESFPLTVTSAQKNPTAFYLCASSMTAGANVLTFGAGSRLTVL.

This chain connects TRBV5-6 to TRBJ2-7, with D possibly being TRBD2 (5 bases). Germline V CDR1 and CDR2: SGHDT, YYEEEE. The ends were cut back, 1 base at V and 3 bases at J, with 8 bases in the middle. CDR3 length: 13 residues. CDR3 region: CASSLLGVYEQYF. In DNA form, the CDR3 reads TGTGCCAGCAGCTTGTTGGGAGTCTACGAGCAGTACTTC.

J is TRBJ2-3 and V is TRBV4-3, with D uncertain. The CDR3 is made up of 14 amino acids. The germline V gene encodes CDR1 LGHNA and CDR2 YSLEER. The germline V and J ends were trimmed by 2 bases and 2 bases, with 8 bases remaining between them. The CDR3 coding sequence is TGCGCCAGCAGCCAAATGTCCATCACAGATACGCAGTATTTT. Its translation is CASSQMSITDTQYF.

J is TRBJ1-6 and V is TRBV19, with 12 bases identical to TRBD1. Germline-derived CDR1 and CDR2 are LNHDA and SQIVND (reference sequence). V shed 5 bases and J 10 bases; nucleotides not matched to a gene: 3. The CDR3 has 14 amino acids. CDR3 coding DNA: TGTGCCAGTAGTGCCGGGACAGGGGGCTCACCCCTCCACTTT. Translating it yields CASSAGTGGSPLHF.

The chain joins TRBV4-1 to TRBJ1-1, with 9 bases lining up with TRBD1. The J segment lost 0 bases and the V segment lost 4 bases, leaving 3 bases of the junction unmatched. Germline V lookup: CDR1 MGHRA, CDR2 YSYEKL. CDR3 length: 15 amino acids. The DNA for the CDR3 is TGCGCCAGCAGCCCGGGACAGGGATTGAACACTGAAGCTTTCTTT. Protein: CASSPGQGLNTEAFF.

This chain links TRBV5-1 with TRBJ2-7, with D perhaps matching TRBD2 (6 bases). The germline CDR1 and CDR2 sequences are SGHRS and YFSETQ. This CDR3 region has 15 residues. V lost 2 bases to trimming and J lost 1 base, with 13 bases between them. CDR3 region: CASSFLPSESYEQYF. As DNA, the CDR3 is TGCGCCAGCAGCTTTCTCCCTAGCGAGTCCTACGAGCAGTACTTC.

The CDR3 DNA sequence: TGCGCCAGCGACCGGGACACGACCGGGGAGCTGTTTTTT. It codes for CASDRDTTGELFF. The J gene is TRBJ2-2, the V gene TRBV5-1; tentatively, D is TRBD1 (6 bases). V was pared by 7 bases and J by 5 bases, with 12 bases between. This CDR3 comprises 13 residues. Per germline, CDR1 SGHRS and CDR2 YFSETQ.